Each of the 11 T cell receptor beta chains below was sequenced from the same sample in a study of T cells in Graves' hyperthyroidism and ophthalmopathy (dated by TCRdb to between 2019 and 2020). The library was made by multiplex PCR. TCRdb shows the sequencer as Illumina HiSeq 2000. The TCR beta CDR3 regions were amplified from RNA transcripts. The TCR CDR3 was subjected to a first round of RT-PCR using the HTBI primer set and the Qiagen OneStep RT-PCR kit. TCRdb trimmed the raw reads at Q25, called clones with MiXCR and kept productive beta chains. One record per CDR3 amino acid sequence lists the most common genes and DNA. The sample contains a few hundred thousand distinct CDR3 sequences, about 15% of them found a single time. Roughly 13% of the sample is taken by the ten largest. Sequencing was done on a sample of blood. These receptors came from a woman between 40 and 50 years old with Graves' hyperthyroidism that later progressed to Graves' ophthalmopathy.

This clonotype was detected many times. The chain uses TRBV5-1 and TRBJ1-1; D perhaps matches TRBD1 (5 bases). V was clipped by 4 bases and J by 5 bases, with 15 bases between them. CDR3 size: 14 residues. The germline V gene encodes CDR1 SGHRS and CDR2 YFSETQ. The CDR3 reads CASSPLGGWTEAFF. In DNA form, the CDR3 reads TGCGCCAGCAGCCCCCTCGGGGGATGGACTGAAGCTTTCTTT.

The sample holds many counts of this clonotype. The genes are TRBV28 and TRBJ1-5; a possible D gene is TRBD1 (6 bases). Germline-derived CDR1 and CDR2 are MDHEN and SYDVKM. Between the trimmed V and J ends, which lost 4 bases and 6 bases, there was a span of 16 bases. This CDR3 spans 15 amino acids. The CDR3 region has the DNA TGTGCCAGCAGTTCGAGTGGGGGCTGGAGTCAGCCCCAGCATTTT. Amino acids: CASSSSGGWSQPQHF.

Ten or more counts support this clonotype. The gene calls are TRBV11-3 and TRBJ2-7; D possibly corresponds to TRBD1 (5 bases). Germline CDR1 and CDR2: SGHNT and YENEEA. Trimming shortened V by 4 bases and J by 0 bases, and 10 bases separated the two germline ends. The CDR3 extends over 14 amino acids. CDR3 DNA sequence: TGTGCCAGCAGCTCCCAGGGCGGCTCCTACGAGCAGTACTTC. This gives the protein CASSSQGGSYEQYF.

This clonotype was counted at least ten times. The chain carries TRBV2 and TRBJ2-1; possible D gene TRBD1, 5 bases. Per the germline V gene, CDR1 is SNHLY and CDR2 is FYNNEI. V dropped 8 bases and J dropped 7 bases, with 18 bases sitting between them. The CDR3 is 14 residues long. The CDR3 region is CASRALTAPNEQFF. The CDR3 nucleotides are TGTGCCAGCCGTGCGCTGACAGCCCCGAATGAGCAGTTCTTC.

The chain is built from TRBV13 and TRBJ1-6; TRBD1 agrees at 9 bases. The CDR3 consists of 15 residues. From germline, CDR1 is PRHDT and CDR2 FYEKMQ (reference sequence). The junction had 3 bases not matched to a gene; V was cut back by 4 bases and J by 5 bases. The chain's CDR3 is CASSYRDRDNSPLHF. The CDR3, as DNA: TGTGCCAGCAGCTACCGGGACAGGGATAATTCACCCCTCCACTTT.

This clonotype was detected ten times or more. The CDR3 region is CASRRQVNTEAFF. For the CDR3, the DNA is TGCGCCAGCAGGCGACAGGTGAACACTGAAGCTTTCTTT. The gene calls are TRBV5-1 and TRBJ1-1, with D maybe TRBD1 (6 bases). The CDR3 length is 13 residues. V was clipped by 5 bases and J by 0 bases, with 8 bases between them. The germline V gene has CDR1 SGHRS and CDR2 YFSETQ.

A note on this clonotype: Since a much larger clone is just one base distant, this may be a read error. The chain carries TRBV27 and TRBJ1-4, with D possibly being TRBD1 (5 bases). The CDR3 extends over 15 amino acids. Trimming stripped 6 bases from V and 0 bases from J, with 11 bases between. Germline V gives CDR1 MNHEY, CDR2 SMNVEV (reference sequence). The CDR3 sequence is CASSLVTATNEKLFF. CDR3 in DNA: TGTGCCAGCAGCCTAGTGACAGCAACTAATGAAAAACTGTTTTTT.

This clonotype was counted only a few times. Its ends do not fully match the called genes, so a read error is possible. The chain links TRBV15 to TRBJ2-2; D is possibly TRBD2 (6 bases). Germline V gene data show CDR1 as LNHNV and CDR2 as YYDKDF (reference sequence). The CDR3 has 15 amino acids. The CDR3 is CAISRDRGIGGELFF. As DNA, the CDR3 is TGTGCCATCAGCAGAGATCGGGGGATCGGCGGGGAGCTGTTTTTT. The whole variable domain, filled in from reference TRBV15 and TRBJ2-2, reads DAMVIQNPRYQVTQFGKPVTLSCSQTLNHNVMYWYQQKSSQAPKLLFHYYDKDFNNEADTPDNFQSRRPNTSFCFLDIRSPGLGDTAMYLCAISRDRGIGGELFFGEGSRLTVL.

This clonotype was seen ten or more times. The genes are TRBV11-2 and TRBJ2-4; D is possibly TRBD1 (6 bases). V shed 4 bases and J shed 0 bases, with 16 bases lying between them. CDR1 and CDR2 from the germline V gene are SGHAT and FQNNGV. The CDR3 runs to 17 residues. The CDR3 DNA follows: TGTGCCAGCAGCTCGACGGACAGAGAGCTAGCCAAAAACATTCAGTACTTC. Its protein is CASSSTDRELAKNIQYF.

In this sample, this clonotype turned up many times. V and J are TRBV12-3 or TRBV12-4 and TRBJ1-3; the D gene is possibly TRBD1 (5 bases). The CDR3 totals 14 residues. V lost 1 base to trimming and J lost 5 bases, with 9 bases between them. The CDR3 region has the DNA TGTGCCAGCAGTTTAGGGGACCGAAGAAACACCATATATTTT. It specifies CASSLGDRRNTIYF.

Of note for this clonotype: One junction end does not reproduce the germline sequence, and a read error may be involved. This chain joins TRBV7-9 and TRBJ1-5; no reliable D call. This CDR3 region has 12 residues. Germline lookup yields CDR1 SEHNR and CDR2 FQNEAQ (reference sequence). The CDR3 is CASSLENRPQHF. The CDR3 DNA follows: TGTGCCAGCAGCTTAGAGAATCGGCCCCAGCATTTT.